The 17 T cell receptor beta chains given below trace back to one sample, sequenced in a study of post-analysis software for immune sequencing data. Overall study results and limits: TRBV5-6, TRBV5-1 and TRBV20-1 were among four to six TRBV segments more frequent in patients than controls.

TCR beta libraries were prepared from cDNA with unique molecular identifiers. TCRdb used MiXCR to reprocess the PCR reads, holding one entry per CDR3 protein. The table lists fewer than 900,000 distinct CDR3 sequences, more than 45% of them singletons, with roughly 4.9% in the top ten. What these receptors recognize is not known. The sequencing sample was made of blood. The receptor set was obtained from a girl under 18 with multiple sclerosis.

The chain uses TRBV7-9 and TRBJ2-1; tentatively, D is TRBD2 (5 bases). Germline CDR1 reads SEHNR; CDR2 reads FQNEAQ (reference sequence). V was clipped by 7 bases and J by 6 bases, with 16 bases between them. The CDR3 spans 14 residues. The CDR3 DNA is TGTGCCAGCACCGGGCTTCCGGGGTTCAATGAGCAGTTCTTC. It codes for CASTGLPGFNEQFF.

The CDR3 here is CASSVEAAGPSYEQYF. CDR3 DNA: TGTGCCAGCAGCGTAGAGGCAGCGGGACCCTCCTACGAGCAGTACTTC. J is TRBJ2-7 and V is TRBV9; TRBD2 aligns across 7 bases. Looked up from germline, CDR1 is SGDLS and CDR2 is YYNGEE. This CDR3 region has 16 residues. J lost 0 bases, V lost 0 bases, and 6 bases had no gene match.

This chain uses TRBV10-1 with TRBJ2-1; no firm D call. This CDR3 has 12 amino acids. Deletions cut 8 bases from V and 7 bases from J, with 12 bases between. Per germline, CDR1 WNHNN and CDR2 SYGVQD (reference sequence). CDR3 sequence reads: CASGAARNEQFF. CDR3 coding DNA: TGCGCCAGCGGAGCCGCTAGGAATGAGCAGTTCTTC.

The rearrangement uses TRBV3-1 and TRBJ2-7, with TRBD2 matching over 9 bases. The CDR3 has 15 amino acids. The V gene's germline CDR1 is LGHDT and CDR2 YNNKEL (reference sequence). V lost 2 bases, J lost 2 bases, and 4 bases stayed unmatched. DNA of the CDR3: TGTGCCAGCAGCCAACCGAGCGGGAGGACCTACGAGCAGTACTTC. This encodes CASSQPSGRTYEQYF.

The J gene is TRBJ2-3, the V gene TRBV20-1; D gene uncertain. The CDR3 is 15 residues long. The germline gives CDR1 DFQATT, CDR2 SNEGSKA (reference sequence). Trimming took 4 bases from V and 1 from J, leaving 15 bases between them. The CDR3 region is CSATPGVGRTDTQYF. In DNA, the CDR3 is TGCAGTGCTACCCCCGGAGTCGGGCGCACAGATACGCAGTATTTT.

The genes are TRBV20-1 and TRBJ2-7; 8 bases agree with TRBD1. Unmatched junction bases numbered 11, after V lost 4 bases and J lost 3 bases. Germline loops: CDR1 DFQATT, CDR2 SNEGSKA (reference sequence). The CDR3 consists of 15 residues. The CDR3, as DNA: TGCAGTGCTACGAGGCCGGGACAGGAGGACTACGAGCAGTACTTC. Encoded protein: CSATRPGQEDYEQYF.

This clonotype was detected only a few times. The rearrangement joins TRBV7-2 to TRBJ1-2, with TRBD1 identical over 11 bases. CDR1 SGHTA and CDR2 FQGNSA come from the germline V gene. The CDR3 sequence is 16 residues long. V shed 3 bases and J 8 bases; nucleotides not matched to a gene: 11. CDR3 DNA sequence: TGTGCCAGCAGCTTCTCCTTGGACAGGGGGCGGAGAGGCTACACCTTC. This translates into CASSFSLDRGRRGYTF. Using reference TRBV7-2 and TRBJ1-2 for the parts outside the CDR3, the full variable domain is GAGVSQSPSNKVTEKGKDVELRCDPISGHTALYWYRQSLGQGLEFLIYFQGNSAPDKSGLPSDRFSAERTGGSVSTLTIQRTQQEDSAVYLCASSFSLDRGRRGYTFGSGTRLTVV.

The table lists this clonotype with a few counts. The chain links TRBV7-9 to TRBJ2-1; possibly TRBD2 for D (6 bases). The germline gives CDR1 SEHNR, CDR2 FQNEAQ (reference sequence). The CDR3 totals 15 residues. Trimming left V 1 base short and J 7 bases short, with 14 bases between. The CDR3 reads CASSLGGTPYNEQFF. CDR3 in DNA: TGTGCCAGCAGCTTAGGTGGGACTCCTTATAATGAGCAGTTCTTC.

In DNA form, the CDR3 reads TGCAGTGCTAACACCGGACTAGCGGGAGCAAAAGTGGATGAGCAGTTCTTC. This gives the protein CSANTGLAGAKVDEQFF. The chain employs TRBV20-1 and TRBJ2-1; 13 bases line up with TRBD2. There are 17 residues in the CDR3. Germline V CDR1 and CDR2: DFQATT, SNEGSKA (reference sequence). Trimming cost V 4 bases and J 8 bases; bases outside gene matches: 14.

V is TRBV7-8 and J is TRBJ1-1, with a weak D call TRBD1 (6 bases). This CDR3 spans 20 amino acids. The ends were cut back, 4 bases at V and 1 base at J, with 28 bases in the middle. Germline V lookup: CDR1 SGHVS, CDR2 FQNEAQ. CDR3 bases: TGTGCCAGCAGCTCCTCATTTCGGACAGCGGAAAACATGGAGAACACTGAAGCTTTCTTT. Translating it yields CASSSSFRTAENMENTEAFF.

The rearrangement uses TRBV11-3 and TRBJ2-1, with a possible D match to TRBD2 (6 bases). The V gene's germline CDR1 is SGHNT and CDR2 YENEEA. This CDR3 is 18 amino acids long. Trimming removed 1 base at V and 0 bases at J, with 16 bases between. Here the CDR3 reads CASSLGSVADLSYNEQFF. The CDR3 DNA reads TGTGCCAGCAGCTTAGGGTCCGTAGCGGACCTCTCCTACAATGAGCAGTTCTTC.

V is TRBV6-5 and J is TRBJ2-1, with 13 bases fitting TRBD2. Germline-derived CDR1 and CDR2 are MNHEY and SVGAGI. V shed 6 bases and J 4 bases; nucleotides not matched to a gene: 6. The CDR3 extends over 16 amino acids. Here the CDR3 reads CASRPGTSGTYNEQFF. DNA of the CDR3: TGTGCCAGCAGACCCGGGACTAGCGGGACATACAATGAGCAGTTCTTC.

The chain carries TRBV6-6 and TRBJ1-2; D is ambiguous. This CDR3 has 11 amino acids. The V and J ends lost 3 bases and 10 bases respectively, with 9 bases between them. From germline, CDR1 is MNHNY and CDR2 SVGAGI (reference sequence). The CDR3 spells CASSYFHDYTF. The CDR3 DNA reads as TGTGCCAGCAGTTATTTCCATGACTACACCTTC.

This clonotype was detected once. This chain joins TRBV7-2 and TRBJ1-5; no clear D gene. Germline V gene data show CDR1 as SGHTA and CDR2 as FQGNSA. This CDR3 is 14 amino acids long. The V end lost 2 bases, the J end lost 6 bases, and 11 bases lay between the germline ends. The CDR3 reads CASSLWAEGQPQHF. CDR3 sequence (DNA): TGTGCCAGCAGCTTATGGGCCGAGGGTCAGCCCCAGCATTTT.

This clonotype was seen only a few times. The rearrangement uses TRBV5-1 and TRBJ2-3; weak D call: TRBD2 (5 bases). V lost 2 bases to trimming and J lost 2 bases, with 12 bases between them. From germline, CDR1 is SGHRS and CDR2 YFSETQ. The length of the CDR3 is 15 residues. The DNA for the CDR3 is TGCGCCAGCAGCTTTAGAAGCGGTCCCACAGATACGCAGTATTTT. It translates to CASSFRSGPTDTQYF.

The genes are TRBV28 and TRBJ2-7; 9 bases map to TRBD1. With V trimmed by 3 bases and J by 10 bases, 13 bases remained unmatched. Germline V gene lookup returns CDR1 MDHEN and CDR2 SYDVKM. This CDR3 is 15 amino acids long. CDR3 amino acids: CASSFSDRGPYAQYF. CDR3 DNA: TGTGCCAGCAGTTTCTCGGACAGGGGTCCCTACGCCCAGTACTTC.

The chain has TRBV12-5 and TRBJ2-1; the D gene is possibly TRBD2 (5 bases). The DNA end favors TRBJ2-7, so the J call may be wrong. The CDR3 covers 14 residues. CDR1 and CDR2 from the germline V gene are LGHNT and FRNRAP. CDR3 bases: TGTGCTAGTGGTTCAGCGGACTCCTACAATGAGCAGTACTTC. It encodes CASGSADSYNEQYF.